The clone carrying this T cell receptor (beta chain) was found many times. Its cognate antigen is unknown. Among all donors, each was a healthy Caucasian. V was pared by 6 bases and J by 5 bases, with 10 bases of the junction left unmatched. The germline CDR1 and CDR2 sequences are SGHVS and FNYEAQ. The CDR3 runs 16 residues. The record originates from a study of identical twins. Study-wide results and caveats: Instead of following the same donors, the conclusions were based on cross-sectional statistical analysis. Models, which agreed with sharing between unrelated individuals, nonetheless underestimated the out-of-frame TCR alpha sharing seen in monozygotic twins.

Via MiXCR, TCRdb re-called the 5' RACE reads, giving one row per CDR3 protein. The sample records some 730,000 distinct CDR3 sequences, about 18% being singletons. The same sample was also studied in work on T cells expressing NK-cell markers.

This sequence originates from a woman aged 18-30 years in good health. This chain uses TRBV7-6 with TRBJ2-1; 10 bases match TRBD2. The sample comprised PBMCs. The CDR3 loop reads CASSHYLAGAHNEQFF. In nucleotides, the CDR3 is TGTGCCAGCAGTCATTATCTAGCGGGAGCCCACAATGAGCAGTTCTTC.